This T cell receptor (beta chain) comes out of a study of monozygotic twins with inflammatory bowel disease. Study results and caveats: Resolution of different T cell subtypes was not achieved. Lower sharing of clonotypes with other individuals was seen in IBD patients than in healthy twins. This was most marked in patients showing signs of disease activity.

As concerns this clonotype: The antigen is undetermined.

The CDR3 length is 17 residues. Germline lookup yields CDR1 SGHTA and CDR2 FQGNSA. TCRdb re-called the 5' RACE reads; one entry per CDR3 protein, DNA not given. The table lists some 300,000 distinct CDR3 sequences, with roughly 5.8% in the top ten. This TCR was recovered from a human donor with ulcerative colitis or Crohn's disease, or a healthy co-twin of an affected twin (not recorded which). The sequencing sample was made of blood. This sequence joins TRBV7-2 and TRBJ2-7; TCRdb's assignment of TRBD2 cannot be checked, as there is no DNA. This CDR3 reads CASSKNPDRGYGYEQYF.